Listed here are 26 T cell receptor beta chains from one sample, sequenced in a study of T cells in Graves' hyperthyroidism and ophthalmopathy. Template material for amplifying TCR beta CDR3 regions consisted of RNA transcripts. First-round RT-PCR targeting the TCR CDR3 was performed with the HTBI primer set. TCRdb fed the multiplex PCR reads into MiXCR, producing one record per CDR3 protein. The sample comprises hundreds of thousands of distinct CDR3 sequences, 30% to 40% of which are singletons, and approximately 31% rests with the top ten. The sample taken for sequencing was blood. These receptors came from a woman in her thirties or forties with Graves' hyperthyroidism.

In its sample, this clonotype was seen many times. The CDR3 DNA follows: TGTGCCAGCAGCAACAGGGTCGGGTCACCCCTCCACTTT. Protein product: CASSNRVGSPLHF. This chain joins TRBV3-1 and TRBJ1-6; D is perhaps TRBD1 (6 bases). The CDR3 contains 13 residues. Trimming took off 5 bases at V and 10 bases at J, with 12 bases between the two ends. The germline V gene has CDR1 LGHDT and CDR2 YNNKEL (reference sequence). Full variable domain (rest looked up from reference TRBV3-1 and TRBJ1-6): DTAVSQTPKYLVTQMGNDKSIKCEQNLGHDTMYWYKQDSKKFLKIMFSYNNKELIINETVPNRFSPKSPDKAHLNLHINSLELGDSAVYFCASSNRVGSPLHFGNGTRLTVT.

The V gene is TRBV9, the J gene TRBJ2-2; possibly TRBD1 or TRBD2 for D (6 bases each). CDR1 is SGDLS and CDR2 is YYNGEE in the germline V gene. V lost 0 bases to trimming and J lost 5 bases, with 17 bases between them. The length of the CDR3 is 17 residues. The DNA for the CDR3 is TGTGCCAGCAGCGTAGGGGCCGGGGGCGGTATGACCGGGGAGCTGTTTTTT. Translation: CASSVGAGGGMTGELFF.

The CDR3 DNA is TGTGCCAGCAGCCCCGCGGACAACACAGATACGCAGTATTTT. Translation gives CASSPADNTDTQYF. The V gene is TRBV7-2, the J gene TRBJ2-3, with D perhaps TRBD1 (5 bases). CDR3 length: 14 residues. Trimming took 5 bases from V and 2 from J, leaving 11 bases between them. Germline V lookup: CDR1 SGHTA, CDR2 FQGNSA.

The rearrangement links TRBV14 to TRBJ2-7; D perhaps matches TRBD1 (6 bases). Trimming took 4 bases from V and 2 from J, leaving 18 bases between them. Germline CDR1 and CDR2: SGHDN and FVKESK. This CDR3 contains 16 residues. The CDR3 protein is CASSPSGAFPPYEQYF. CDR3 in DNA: TGTGCCAGCAGCCCCTCAGGGGCTTTCCCTCCCTACGAGCAGTACTTC.

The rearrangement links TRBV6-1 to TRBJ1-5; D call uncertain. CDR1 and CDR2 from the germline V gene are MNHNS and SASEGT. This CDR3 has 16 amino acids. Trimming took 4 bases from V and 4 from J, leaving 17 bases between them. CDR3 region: CASSGVGGTLNQPQHF. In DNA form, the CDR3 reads TGTGCCAGCAGTGGGGTAGGAGGAACTCTTAATCAGCCCCAGCATTTT.

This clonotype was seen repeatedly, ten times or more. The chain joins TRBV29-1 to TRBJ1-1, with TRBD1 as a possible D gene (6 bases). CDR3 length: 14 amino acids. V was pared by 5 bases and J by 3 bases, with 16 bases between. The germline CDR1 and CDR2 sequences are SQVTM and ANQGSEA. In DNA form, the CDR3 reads TGCAGCGTTCGGATACAGGGCGAGGACACTGAAGCTTTCTTT. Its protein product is CSVRIQGEDTEAFF.

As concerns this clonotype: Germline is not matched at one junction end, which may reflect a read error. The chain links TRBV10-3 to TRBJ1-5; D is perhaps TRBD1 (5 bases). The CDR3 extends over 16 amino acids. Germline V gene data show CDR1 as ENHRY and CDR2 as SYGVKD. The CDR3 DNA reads TGTGCCACGACTACTAGCGGGGGTAGGAACAATGAGCCCCAGCATTTT. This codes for CATTTSGGRNNEPQHF.

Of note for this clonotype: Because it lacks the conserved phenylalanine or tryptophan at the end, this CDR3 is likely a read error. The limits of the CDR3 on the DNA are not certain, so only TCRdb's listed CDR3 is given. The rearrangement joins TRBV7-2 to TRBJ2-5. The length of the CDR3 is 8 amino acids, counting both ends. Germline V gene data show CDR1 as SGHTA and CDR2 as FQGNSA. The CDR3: CASSLGFS.

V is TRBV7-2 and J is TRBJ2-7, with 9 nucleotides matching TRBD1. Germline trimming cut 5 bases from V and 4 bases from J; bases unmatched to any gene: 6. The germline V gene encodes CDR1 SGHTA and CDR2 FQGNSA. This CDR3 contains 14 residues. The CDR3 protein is CASSKGQGLYEQYF. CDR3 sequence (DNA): TGTGCCAGCAGCAAAGGACAGGGGCTATACGAGCAGTACTTC.

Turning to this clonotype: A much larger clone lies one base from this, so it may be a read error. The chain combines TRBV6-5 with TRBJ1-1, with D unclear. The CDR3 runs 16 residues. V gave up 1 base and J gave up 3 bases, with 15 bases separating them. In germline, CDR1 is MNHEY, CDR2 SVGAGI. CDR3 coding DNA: TGTGCCAGCAGTTACTTGATCTCGCCAGGACACACTGAAGCTTTCTTT. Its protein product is CASSYLISPGHTEAFF.

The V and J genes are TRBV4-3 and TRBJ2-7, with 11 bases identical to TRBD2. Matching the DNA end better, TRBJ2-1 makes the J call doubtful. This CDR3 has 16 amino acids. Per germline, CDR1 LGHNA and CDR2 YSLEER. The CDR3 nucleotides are TGCGCCAGCAGCCAATTCCTAGCGGGGGGACCCTACGAGCAGTTCTTC. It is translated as CASSQFLAGGPYEQFF.

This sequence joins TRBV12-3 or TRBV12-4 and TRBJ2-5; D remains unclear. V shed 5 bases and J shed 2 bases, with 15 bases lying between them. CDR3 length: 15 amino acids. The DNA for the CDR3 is TGTGCCAGCAGTCCGGATAGACCTGCTCAAGAGACCCAGTACTTC. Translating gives CASSPDRPAQETQYF.

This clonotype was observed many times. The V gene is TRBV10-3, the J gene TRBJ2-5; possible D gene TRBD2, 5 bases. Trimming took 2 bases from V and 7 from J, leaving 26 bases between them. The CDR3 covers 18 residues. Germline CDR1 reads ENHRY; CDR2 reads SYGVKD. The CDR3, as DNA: TGTGCCATCAGTGAGGGACGGTCGGAGGAGGTCGTATTAGGGACCCAGTACTTC. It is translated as CAISEGRSEEVVLGTQYF.

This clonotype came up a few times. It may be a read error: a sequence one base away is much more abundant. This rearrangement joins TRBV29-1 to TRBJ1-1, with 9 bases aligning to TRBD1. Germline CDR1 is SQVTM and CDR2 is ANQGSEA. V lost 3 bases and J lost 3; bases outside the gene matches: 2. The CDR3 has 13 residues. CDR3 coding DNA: TGCAGCGTTGAGGGGACAGGGTACACTGAAGCTTTCTTT. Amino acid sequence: CSVEGTGYTEAFF.

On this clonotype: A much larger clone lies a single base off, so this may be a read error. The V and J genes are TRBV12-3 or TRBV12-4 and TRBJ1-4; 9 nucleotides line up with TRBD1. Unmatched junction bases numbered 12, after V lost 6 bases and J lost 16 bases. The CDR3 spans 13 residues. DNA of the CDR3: TGTGCCAGCAGCTACGGACAGGGGAGGTCACGGTTTTTT. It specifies CASSYGQGRSRFF.

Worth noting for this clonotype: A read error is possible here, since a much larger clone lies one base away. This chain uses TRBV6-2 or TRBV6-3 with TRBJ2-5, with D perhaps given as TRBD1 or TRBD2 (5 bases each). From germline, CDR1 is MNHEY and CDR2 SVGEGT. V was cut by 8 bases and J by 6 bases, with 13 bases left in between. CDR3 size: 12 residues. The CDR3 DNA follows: TGTGCCAGCTCCCGGGACGCCCAGACCCAGTACTTC. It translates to CASSRDAQTQYF.

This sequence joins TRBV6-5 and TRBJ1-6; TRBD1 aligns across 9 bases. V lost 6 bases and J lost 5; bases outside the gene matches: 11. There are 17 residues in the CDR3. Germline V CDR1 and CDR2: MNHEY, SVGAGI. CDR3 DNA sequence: TGTGCCAGCAGCATAAACGGGGACAGGGCCAATAATTCACCCCTCCACTTT. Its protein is CASSINGDRANNSPLHF.

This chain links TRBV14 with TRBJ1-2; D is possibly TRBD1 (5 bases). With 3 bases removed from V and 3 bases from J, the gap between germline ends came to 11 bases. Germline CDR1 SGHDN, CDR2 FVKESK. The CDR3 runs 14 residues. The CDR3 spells CASSHLWGYYGYTF. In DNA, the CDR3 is TGTGCCAGCAGCCACCTTTGGGGGTACTATGGCTACACCTTC.

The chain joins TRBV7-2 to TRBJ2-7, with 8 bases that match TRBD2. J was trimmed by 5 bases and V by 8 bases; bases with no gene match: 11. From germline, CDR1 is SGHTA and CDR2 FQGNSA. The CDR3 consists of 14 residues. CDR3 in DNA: TGTGCCAGCGCCAGAAGCGGGAGTATCGACGAGCAGTACTTC. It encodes CASARSGSIDEQYF.

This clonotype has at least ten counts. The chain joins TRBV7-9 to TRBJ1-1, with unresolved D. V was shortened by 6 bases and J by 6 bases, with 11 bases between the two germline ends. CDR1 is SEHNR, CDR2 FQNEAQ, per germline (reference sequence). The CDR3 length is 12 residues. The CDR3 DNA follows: TGTGCCAGCAGTAGGGTAAGGGCTGAAGCTTTCTTT. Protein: CASSRVRAEAFF.

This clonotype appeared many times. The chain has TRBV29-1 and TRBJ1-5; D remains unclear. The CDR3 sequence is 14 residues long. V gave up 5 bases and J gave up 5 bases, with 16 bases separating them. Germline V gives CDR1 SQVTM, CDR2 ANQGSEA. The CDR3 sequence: CSVLQNGADQPQHF. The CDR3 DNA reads TGCAGCGTTCTTCAAAACGGAGCCGATCAGCCCCAGCATTTT.

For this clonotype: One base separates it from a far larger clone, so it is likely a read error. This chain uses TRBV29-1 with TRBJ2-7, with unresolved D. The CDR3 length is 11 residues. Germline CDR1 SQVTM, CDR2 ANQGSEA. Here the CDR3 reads CSVEISYGQYF. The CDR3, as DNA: TGCAGCGTTGAAATATCCTACGGGCAGTACTTC.

Here the CDR3 reads CASSQPAGATYEQYF. DNA of the CDR3: TGTGCCAGCAGCCAACCAGCGGGAGCGACCTACGAGCAGTACTTC. The chain couples TRBV4-2 to TRBJ2-7, with 8 bases aligning to TRBD2. V shed 2 bases, J shed 2 bases, and the junction held 5 bases outside the gene matches. Germline assignment: CDR1 LGHNA and CDR2 YNFKEQ. This CDR3 contains 15 residues.

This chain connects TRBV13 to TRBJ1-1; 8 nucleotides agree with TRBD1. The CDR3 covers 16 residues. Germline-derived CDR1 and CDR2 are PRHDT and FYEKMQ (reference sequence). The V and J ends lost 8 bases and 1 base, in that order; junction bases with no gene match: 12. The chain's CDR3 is CASSPLVGQGNTEAFF. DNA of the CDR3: TGTGCCAGCTCACCACTCGTAGGACAGGGGAACACTGAAGCTTTCTTT.

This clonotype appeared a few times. CDR3 nucleotides: TGTGCCAGCAGCCTAAGCGCCCCTGGGGCCAACGTCCTGACTTTC. Translation: CASSLSAPGANVLTF. The chain employs TRBV7-9 and TRBJ2-6, with D unresolved. With 5 bases removed from V and 2 bases from J, the gap between germline ends came to 10 bases. The CDR3 loop spans 15 amino acids. Germline V gene data show CDR1 as SEHNR and CDR2 as FQNEAQ (reference sequence).

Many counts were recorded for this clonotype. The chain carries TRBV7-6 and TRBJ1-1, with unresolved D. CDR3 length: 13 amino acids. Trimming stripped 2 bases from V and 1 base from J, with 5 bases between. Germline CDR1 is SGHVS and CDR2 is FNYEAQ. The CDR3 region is CASSLKQNTEAFF. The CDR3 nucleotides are TGTGCCAGCAGCTTAAAACAGAACACTGAAGCTTTCTTT. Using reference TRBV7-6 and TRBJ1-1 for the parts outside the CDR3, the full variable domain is GAGVSQSPRYKVTKRGQDVALRCDPISGHVSLYWYRQALGQGPEFLTYFNYEAQQDKSGLPNDRFSAERPEGSISTLTIQRTEQRDSAMYRCASSLKQNTEAFFGQGTRLTVV.